This T cell receptor beta chain was observed in a study of blood T cells in healthy people across ages (dated by TCRdb to the mid-2010s). Regarding the study in general: In model experiments, template switching captured about one uniquely barcoded TCR beta cDNA molecule for every two T cells. Age-related changes in TCR beta repertoire diversity were measured in the study by deep sequencing normalized with unique cDNA molecular identifiers. Four age groups were formed from the donors: young (average roughly 15 years), middle-aged (around 41), aged (62) and long-lived (around 82). Donors of different ages were randomly distributed across sequencing lanes to avoid experimental bias. For two donors (one aged 18 to 29 and one aged 80 or older), the study analyzed two additional independent replicas of 1 million unique cDNA reads from the same blood draw.

The library was built by means of 5' RACE. Data came from an Illumina HiSeq 2500. A second PCR of 7 to 11 cycles was performed with a sample-barcoded 5' primer and a J-beta primer mix. A template-switch 5' adaptor carrying 12 random nucleotides introduced a unique molecular identifier onto each TCR beta cDNA molecule. At least 2.5 million CDR3-containing paired-end reads were obtained from each sample. The Mint cDNA synthesis kit, primed by a TRBC-specific oligonucleotide, was used to synthesize first-strand cDNA from all RNA. All cDNA was treated with uracil-DNA glycosylase and then went through a first 18-cycle PCR with the universal primers M1SS and BC2_uni_R. In the authors' own workflow: Normalization of each sample was performed by random selection of 1 million high-quality reads, each carrying a distinct molecular identifier. Reads with shared molecular identifiers were discarded instead of being binned into consensus sequences. MiTCR, run with a Q25 quality threshold and the strictest error-elimination algorithm, handled CDR3 identification, clonotype clustering and error correction. Lower-bound total TCR beta diversity was estimated with a nonparametric unseen species model using Euler transformation. TCRdb reanalyzed the raw reads on its own, using fastp at Q25 for trimming and MiXCR for clone calling, and kept in-frame beta chains. Identical CDR3 proteins give one entry, which carries the most common genes and DNA. Clone size and V and J calls follow TCRdb, not the original study. Recorded for this sample are around 1,600,000 distinct CDR3 sequences; roughly two fifths of them occurred a single time. The ten largest account for about 4% of the sample.

The roughly 38 donors, aged 6 to 90 years, were systemically healthy Caucasian individuals from Russia. Ten milliliters of peripheral blood were drawn from each donor into EDTA-treated Vacutainer tubes. Ficoll-Paque density-gradient centrifugation was used to isolate PBMCs, with at least 7 million obtained per sample. Trizol reagent was used to extract total RNA from PBMCs, with at least 6 micrograms per sample. For every donor, an aliquot of PBMCs went through flow cytometry to measure the percentages of naive CD45RAhigh/CD27high T cells. General study outcomes and caveats: Compared with the aged group, the long-lived group had more naive CD4+ T cells, fewer expanded clones and increased TCR diversity, suggesting age selection. As age increased, observed TCR beta diversity per million T cells dropped in a roughly linear way, and a significant reduction was already evident by age around 41. Estimates of total diversity based on one million sequenced T cells were considered lower bounds and underestimates. There was a strong correlation between observed TCR beta diversity and the percentage of naive T cells measured by flow cytometry. Conclusive comparison of naive and antigen-experienced compartments was prevented by the profiling of bulk unsorted PBMCs. Because the CMV infection status of the donors was unknown, age-related changes in expanded clonotypes may potentially have been confounded.

Trimming takes 1 base off V and 10 bases off J; junction bases not matched to a gene: 9. The CDR3 covers 14 residues, taking in both the cysteine and the phenylalanine. The kept DNA is CDR3 alone, 42 bases in frame from the first base. The germline V gene (reference sequence) specifies DFQATT as CDR1 and SNEGSKA as CDR2. A remark on this clonotype: Its recognized antigen is unknown. Base qualities are missing; no much larger clone stands one base away.

The sequencing input was blood. The sequence came from a woman aged 18 to 35 in good health. The chain uses TRBV20-1 and TRBJ2-1; 8 nucleotides in the junction match TRBD1. The DNA reads as follows: TGCAGTGCTAGAGGGGACAGGTTGAACTACGAGCAGTTCTTC. Its translation reads: CSARGDRLNYEQFF.